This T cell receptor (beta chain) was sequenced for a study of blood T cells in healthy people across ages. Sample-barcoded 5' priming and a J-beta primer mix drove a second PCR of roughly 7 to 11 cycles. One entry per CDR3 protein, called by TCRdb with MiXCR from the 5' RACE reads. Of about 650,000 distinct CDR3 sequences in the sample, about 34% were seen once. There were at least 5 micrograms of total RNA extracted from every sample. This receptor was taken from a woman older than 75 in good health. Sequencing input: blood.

CDR3 sequence reads: CASSLGRTDTDTQYF. CDR3 nucleotides: TGTGCCAGCAGCTTAGGGCGGACGGATACAGATACGCAGTATTTT. The V and J genes are TRBV7-9 and TRBJ2-3, with D hard to call. There are 15 residues in the CDR3. Deletions cut 1 base from V and 3 bases from J, with 11 bases between. The V gene's germline CDR1 is SEHNR and CDR2 FQNEAQ (reference sequence).